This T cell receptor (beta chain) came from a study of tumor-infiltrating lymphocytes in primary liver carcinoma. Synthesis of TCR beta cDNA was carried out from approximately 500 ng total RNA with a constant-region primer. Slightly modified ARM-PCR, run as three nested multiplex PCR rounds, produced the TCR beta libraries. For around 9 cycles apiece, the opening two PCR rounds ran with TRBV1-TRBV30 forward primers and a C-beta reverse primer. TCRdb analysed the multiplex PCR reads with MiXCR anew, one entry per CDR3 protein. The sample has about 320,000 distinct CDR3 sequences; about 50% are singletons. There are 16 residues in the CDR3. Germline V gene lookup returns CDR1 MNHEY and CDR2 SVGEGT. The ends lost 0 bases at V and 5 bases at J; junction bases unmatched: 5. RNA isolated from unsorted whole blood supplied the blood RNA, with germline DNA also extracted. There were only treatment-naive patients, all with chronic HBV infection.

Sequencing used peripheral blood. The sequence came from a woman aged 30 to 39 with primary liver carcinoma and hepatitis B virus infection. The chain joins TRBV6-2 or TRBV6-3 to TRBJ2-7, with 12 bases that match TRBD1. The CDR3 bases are TGTGCCAGCAGTTACTCCCGGGACAGGGGGCGGGACGAGCAGTACTTC. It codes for CASSYSRDRGRDEQYF.